The 14 T cell receptor beta chains reported below all come from one sample, sequenced in a study of post-analysis software for immune sequencing data. Overall study results and limits: Patients carried five TRBV segments more frequently than controls did, and TRBV5-6, TRBV5-1 and TRBV20-1 were among them.

What these receptors recognize is not known. Libraries were made from TCR beta cDNA, and they carried unique molecular identifiers. TCRdb fed the PCR reads into MiXCR, producing one record per CDR3 protein. The sample includes 750,000 to 900,000 distinct CDR3 sequences, 46% of them seen just once. The sample taken for sequencing was blood. The origin of the receptors is a girl aged 5-17 years with multiple sclerosis.

This clonotype was seen a few times. The chain has TRBV6-5 and TRBJ2-5; 8 bases map to TRBD1. J was trimmed by 0 bases and V by 5 bases; bases with no gene match: 8. The length of the CDR3 is 16 residues. Per the germline V gene, CDR1 is MNHEY and CDR2 is SVGAGI. The CDR3 DNA sequence: TGTGCCAGCAGTCCCCCCGGGACAGGTCACCAAGAGACCCAGTACTTC. Protein sequence: CASSPPGTGHQETQYF.

This chain connects TRBV7-8 to TRBJ1-1, with D possibly matching TRBD1 (5 bases). The V end lost 7 bases, the J end lost 3 bases, and 9 bases lay between the germline ends. The CDR3 is made up of 12 amino acids. Germline V gene data show CDR1 as SGHVS and CDR2 as FQNEAQ. The DNA of the CDR3 is TGTGCCAGCACCCAGGGTGACACTGAAGCTTTCTTT. As protein: CASTQGDTEAFF.

As for this clonotype: Given a much more abundant clone one base away, this may be a read error. V and J are TRBV5-1 and TRBJ2-3; D perhaps matches TRBD2 (5 bases). CDR3 length: 13 residues. In germline, CDR1 is SGHRS, CDR2 YFSETQ. CDR3 coding DNA: TGCGCCGGCAGCGGCAGTATGGCAGATACGCAGTATTTT. Protein sequence: CAGSGSMADTQYF.

This clonotype has more than one count but fewer than ten. The J gene is TRBJ2-1, the V gene TRBV12-3 or TRBV12-4; TRBD2 aligns across 11 bases. CDR3 length: 12 residues. J gave up 15 bases and V 6 bases, and 7 bases lay outside the gene matches. Here the CDR3 reads CASSLSGRAGFF. The CDR3 region has the DNA TGTGCCAGCAGCCTTAGCGGGAGGGCCGGGTTCTTC.

V gene TRBV12-3 or TRBV12-4 combines with J gene TRBJ2-1; 8 nucleotides align to TRBD2. The length of the CDR3 is 12 residues. The V segment lost 1 base and the J segment 12 bases; nucleotides outside the gene matches: 2. CDR3 sequence reads: CASSLGLAGQFF. The CDR3 DNA follows: TGTGCCAGCAGTTTAGGGCTAGCGGGGCAGTTCTTC.

The chain employs TRBV7-3 and TRBJ2-7; D ambiguous. V lost 5 bases, J lost 5 bases, and 13 bases lay in between. The CDR3 covers 13 residues. CDR1 and CDR2 from the germline V gene are SGHTA and FQGTGA. The CDR3 nucleotides read TGTGCCAGCAGCCCTCGCGCGTGGGACGAGCAGTACTTC. Amino acid sequence: CASSPRAWDEQYF.

The chain links TRBV6-2 or TRBV6-3 to TRBJ1-2; D may be TRBD1 (6 bases). The CDR3 is 15 amino acids. The germline V gene has CDR1 MNHEY and CDR2 SVGEGT. The V gene lost 6 bases and the J gene lost 1 base, with 15 bases spanning the gap. The CDR3 is CASSRADSLNYGYTF. CDR3 nucleotide sequence: TGTGCCAGCAGCCGAGCGGACAGCCTTAACTATGGCTACACCTTC.

This clonotype has a handful of counts. The chain couples TRBV2 to TRBJ2-7; weak D call: TRBD1 (5 bases). The ends were cut back, 2 bases at V and 5 bases at J, with 16 bases in the middle. CDR1 SNHLY and CDR2 FYNNEI come from the germline V gene. This CDR3 has 15 amino acids. CDR3 DNA sequence: TGTGCCAGCAGTGAATTCCGGACCCAAGGGGACGAGCAGTACTTC. It is translated as CASSEFRTQGDEQYF.

This clonotype was counted a few times. This rearrangement joins TRBV7-2 to TRBJ2-7, with 8 bases identical to TRBD1. J lost 6 bases, V lost 4 bases, and 14 bases had no gene match. CDR3 length equals 16 residues. Germline CDR1 and CDR2: SGHTA and FQGNSA. The DNA for the CDR3 is TGTGCCAGCAGCTCGCCCGGGACAGGCGCTAGGGGCGAGCAGTACTTC. It specifies CASSSPGTGARGEQYF.

The V call is TRBV20-1, the J call TRBJ2-7; TRBD1 aligns across 7 bases. This CDR3 is built from 14 residues. Germline V gives CDR1 DFQATT, CDR2 SNEGSKA (reference sequence). V gave up 6 bases and J gave up 3 bases; unmatched junction bases: 11. The CDR3 protein is CSATGVEGYYEQYF. DNA of the CDR3: TGCAGTGCCACAGGGGTTGAGGGCTACTACGAGCAGTACTTC.

The chain employs TRBV25-1 and TRBJ1-2; D is unclear. The CDR3 is 13 amino acids. The germline V gene encodes CDR1 MGHDK and CDR2 SYGVNS. Trimming took 1 base from V and 4 from J, leaving 7 bases between them. The DNA of the CDR3 is TGTGCCAGCAGTGAATCGGGCGGCTATGGCTACACCTTC. It is translated as CASSESGGYGYTF.

This chain uses TRBV10-2 with TRBJ2-5; 14 nucleotides align to TRBD2. Gene TRBJ2-7 matches the end of the DNA better, so the J call may be wrong. This CDR3 has 14 residues. Germline V lookup: CDR1 WSHSY, CDR2 SAAADI. CDR3 amino acids: CASRAGTSGSEQYF. CDR3 in DNA: TGCGCCAGCAGAGCCGGGACTAGCGGGAGCGAGCAGTACTTC.

This chain links TRBV9 with TRBJ2-5; D unclear. The DNA end lines up better with TRBJ2-7; the J call may be wrong. The germline gives CDR1 SGDLS, CDR2 YYNGEE. The CDR3 runs 13 residues. The CDR3 DNA follows: TGTGCCAGCAGCGTAGCCTTATCCTACGAGCAGTACTTC. This translates into CASSVALSYEQYF.

This clonotype was seen a few times. The rearrangement links TRBV7-2 to TRBJ2-1; D may correspond to TRBD1 or TRBD2 (5 bases each). CDR3 length: 16 amino acids. V was clipped by 1 base and J by 1 base, with 11 bases between them. Germline V gives CDR1 SGHTA, CDR2 FQGNSA. The CDR3 coding sequence is TGTGCCAGCAGCTTAGGGGGGAGTCTATCCTACAATGAGCAGTTCTTC. The encoded protein is CASSLGGSLSYNEQFF. The whole variable domain, remainder taken from reference TRBV7-2 and TRBJ2-1, is GAGVSQSPSNKVTEKGKDVELRCDPISGHTALYWYRQSLGQGLEFLIYFQGNSAPDKSGLPSDRFSAERTGGSVSTLTIQRTQQEDSAVYLCASSLGGSLSYNEQFFGPGTRLTVL.